These 10 T cell receptor beta chains were all obtained from the same sample, sequenced in a study of cytomegalovirus exposure and HLA in healthy donors. The PCR ran on 60 Vbeta and 13 Jbeta primers. Libraries were prepared by immunoSEQ multiplex PCR; TCRdb keeps only in-frame clonotypes and omits some of them. The table includes about 130,000 clones, roughly 83% detected once. The sequenced material came from PBMCs. Receptors were obtained from a girl aged 2 to 10 in good health and CMV-seronegative.

The V gene is TRBV4-3, the J gene TRBJ2-2; 10 nucleotides match TRBD1. Trimming took 0 bases from V and 0 from J; bases not matched to a gene: 13. The CDR3 extends over 21 amino acids. Germline V CDR1 and CDR2: LGHNA, YSLEER. Written as DNA, the CDR3 is TGCGCCAGCAGCCAAGACAAACGGGACAGGGGAAGGAATGCGAACACCGGGGAGCTGTTTTTT. As protein: CASSQDKRDRGRNANTGELFF.

V usage is TRBV28 and J usage is TRBJ1-1; possible D gene TRBD1, 6 bases. CDR3 length: 13 amino acids. The V gene's germline CDR1 is MDHEN and CDR2 SYDVKM. V was pared by 3 bases and J by 8 bases, with 13 bases between. Here the CDR3 DNA reads TGTGCCAGCAGTTTTTTCGGACAGACAGAAGCTTTCTTT. This codes for CASSFFGQTEAFF. Full variable domain (missing parts from reference TRBV28 and TRBJ1-1): DVKVTQSSRYLVKRTGEKVFLECVQDMDHENMFWYRQDPGLGLRLIYFSYDVKMKEKGDIPEGYSVSREKKERFSLILESASTNQTSMYLCASSFFGQTEAFFGQGTRLTVV.

The J gene is TRBJ2-7, the V gene TRBV5-3; 10 nucleotides align to TRBD2. TRBV5-3 counts as an open reading frame of uncertain function. The CDR3 runs 15 residues. V gave up 4 bases and J gave up 5 bases; unmatched junction bases: 9. The CDR3 protein is CARSGGLANGNEQYF. The CDR3 coding sequence is TGTGCCAGAAGCGGGGGACTAGCGAACGGAAACGAGCAGTACTTC.

The chain has TRBV2 and TRBJ1-3, with D possibly being TRBD1 (5 bases). The germline gives CDR1 SNHLY, CDR2 FYNNEI. CDR3 size: 18 residues. V was clipped by 6 bases and J by 2 bases, with 23 bases between them. The CDR3 region is CASSPIPLAGWAGNTIYF. The CDR3 DNA reads as TGTGCCAGCAGCCCAATCCCCCTGGCAGGGTGGGCTGGAAACACCATATATTTT.

V and J are TRBV5-1 and TRBJ2-7; a possible D gene is TRBD1 (6 bases). This CDR3 comprises 14 residues. V gave up 0 bases and J gave up 4 bases, with 11 bases separating them. Germline V gene lookup returns CDR1 SGHRS and CDR2 YFSETQ. The CDR3 DNA follows: TGCGCCAGCAGCTTGGGAGGGCAGGGGTACGAGCAGTACTTC. Encoded protein: CASSLGGQGYEQYF.

The genes are TRBV6-5 and TRBJ1-2, with D maybe TRBD1 (5 bases). This CDR3 has 15 residues. The V gene lost 2 bases and the J gene lost 2 bases, with 12 bases spanning the gap. Germline assignment: CDR1 MNHEY and CDR2 SVGAGI. CDR3 in DNA: TGTGCCAGCAGTTACGGGGACTCAGGGAACTATGGCTACACCTTC. Translated: CASSYGDSGNYGYTF.

The chain carries TRBV7-9 and TRBJ1-4, with TRBD1 matching 8 bases. Germline lookup yields CDR1 SEHNR and CDR2 FQNEAQ (reference sequence). This CDR3 contains 16 residues. V shed 5 bases and J 3 bases; nucleotides not matched to a gene: 8. This CDR3 is CASSPNEGQANEKLFF. CDR3 coding DNA: TGTGCCAGCAGCCCTAACGAGGGACAGGCTAATGAAAAACTGTTTTTT.

This clone occurred once. The chain employs TRBV19 and TRBJ1-2; D may be TRBD1 (6 bases). The germline V and J ends were trimmed by 3 bases and 2 bases, with 13 bases remaining between them. Germline V CDR1 and CDR2: LNHDA, SQIVND (reference sequence). The CDR3 loop spans 15 amino acids. This CDR3 reads CASSMGATLNYGYTF. CDR3 nucleotides: TGTGCCAGTAGTATGGGGGCCACGCTAAACTATGGCTACACCTTC.

The chain uses TRBV4-3 and TRBJ2-7; 8 positions match TRBD1. Trimming at V came to 3 bases and at J to 5 bases, leaving 3 bases not matched to a gene. The germline V gene has CDR1 LGHNA and CDR2 YSLEER. This CDR3 comprises 13 residues. Written as DNA, the CDR3 is TGCGCCAGCAGCCAGGACAGGGAGAACGAGCAGTACTTC. Encoded protein: CASSQDRENEQYF.

The chain employs TRBV18 and TRBJ2-4; the match to TRBD1 covers 11 bases. This CDR3 has 20 amino acids. Germline CDR1 and CDR2: KGHSH and LQKENI. The V and J ends lost 1 base and 3 bases, in that order; junction bases with no gene match: 14. In DNA, the CDR3 is TGTGCCAGCTCACCACGGCCGGGACAGGGGGGCCCCCTGGACAAAAACATTCAGTACTTC. Its translation: CASSPRPGQGGPLDKNIQYF.